The 32 T cell receptor beta chains below were found in one sample sequenced in a study of blood T cell repertoires in COVID-19. The assay was immunoSEQ multiplex PCR, and TCRdb's table has in-frame clones only and misses some. The sample lists about 160,000 clones; approximately 75% were seen once. The sample was peripheral blood. These receptor sequences come from a human donor in a cohort sampled during active COVID-19.

The J gene is TRBJ1-3, the V gene TRBV7-2, with 7 bases that match TRBD1. Germline V gene data show CDR1 as SGHTA and CDR2 as FQGNSA. Trimming took 6 bases from V and 4 from J; bases not matched to a gene: 3. The CDR3 has 13 residues. CDR3 DNA sequence: TGTGCCAGCAGTATACAGGGGGGAAACACCATATATTTT. Translating gives CASSIQGGNTIYF.

CDR3 sequence reads: CATSHEPGGKDTQYF. CDR3 DNA: TGTGCCACCAGTCATGAGCCAGGGGGCAAGGATACGCAGTATTTT. V gene TRBV24-1 combines with J gene TRBJ2-3; 8 nucleotides agree with TRBD1. The ends lost 6 bases at V and 6 bases at J; junction bases unmatched: 10. The CDR3 contains 15 residues. Per germline, CDR1 KGHDR and CDR2 SFDVKD.

The chain carries TRBV24-1 and TRBJ2-3; the D gene is possibly TRBD1 (7 bases). There are 16 residues in the CDR3. The germline V gene has CDR1 KGHDR and CDR2 SFDVKD. V gave up 3 bases and J gave up 4 bases, with 16 bases separating them. CDR3 residues: CATSDPGGQLPDTQYF. CDR3 DNA: TGTGCCACCAGTGATCCCGGGGGACAGCTCCCAGATACGCAGTATTTT.

This clone was detected only once. This chain links TRBV5-5 with TRBJ1-2; D is uncertain. This CDR3 is built from 14 residues. CDR1 and CDR2 from the germline V gene are SGHKS and YYEKEE (reference sequence). V was clipped by 0 bases and J by 2 bases, with 8 bases between them. CDR3 protein: CASSLANSNYGYTF. CDR3 DNA: TGTGCCAGCAGCTTGGCCAACAGCAACTATGGCTACACCTTC. The entire variable domain, with the rest obtained from reference TRBV5-5 and TRBJ1-2, is as follows: DAGVTQSPTHLIKTRGQQVTLRCSPISGHKSVSWYQQVLGQGPQFIFQYYEKEERGRGNFPDRFSARQFPNYSSELNVNALLLGDSALYLCASSLANSNYGYTFGSGTRLTVV.

J is TRBJ2-6 and V is TRBV27; 7 bases map to TRBD1. Germline-derived CDR1 and CDR2 are MNHEY and SMNVEV (reference sequence). After removal of 5 bases from V and 2 bases from J, the junction contained 12 bases not matched to a gene. This CDR3 has 18 amino acids. CDR3 in DNA: TGTGCCAGCAGTCTCCGGGACAGAGGCCACCCTGGGGCCAACGTCCTGACTTTC. Its protein product is CASSLRDRGHPGANVLTF.

This clone was detected only once. The chain is built from TRBV28 and TRBJ1-5; possibly TRBD1 for D (5 bases). The CDR3 loop spans 15 amino acids. Per germline, CDR1 MDHEN and CDR2 SYDVKM. The V end was cut by 7 bases, the J end by 2 bases, with 15 bases between. CDR3 sequence: CASNMEGRRNQPQHF. In DNA, the CDR3 is TGTGCCAGCAATATGGAGGGGCGACGCAATCAGCCCCAGCATTTT.

With regard to this clone: The junction does not match germline at one end; this may be a read error. In the same sample, other DNA sequences code for this CDR3. V usage is TRBV6-5 and J usage is TRBJ2-7, with a tentative D call TRBD1 (9 bases). This CDR3 is built from 15 residues. Per the germline V gene, CDR1 is MNHEY and CDR2 is SVGAGI. The CDR3 protein is CASIGSGTGFYEQYF. In DNA form, the CDR3 reads TGTGCCAGCATAGGTAGCGGGACAGGGTTCTACGAACAGTACTTC.

This sequence joins TRBV30 and TRBJ2-5; D is perhaps TRBD2 (6 bases). The V and J ends lost 3 bases and 0 bases respectively, with 14 bases between them. Germline V gene lookup returns CDR1 GTSNPN and CDR2 SVGIG (reference sequence). CDR3 length: 15 amino acids. Written as DNA, the CDR3 is TGTGCCTGGAGCTTCCGGGCGGGGTACCAAGAGACCCAGTACTTC. Translation: CAWSFRAGYQETQYF.

The CDR3 is CASRGGLAFGELFF. CDR3 sequence (DNA): TGTGCCAGCAGAGGGGGACTAGCGTTCGGGGAGCTGTTTTTT. J is TRBJ2-2 and V is TRBV6-5; TRBD2 agrees at 10 bases. Per the germline V gene, CDR1 is MNHEY and CDR2 is SVGAGI. Losses at the gene ends were 6 bases for V and 7 bases for J; bases not matched to a gene: 5. The CDR3 sequence is 14 residues long.

This clone came up once. In DNA form, the CDR3 reads TGTGCCAGCAGGCGGAACAGGTCTCAGCAGTTCTTC. It encodes CASRRNRSQQFF. The chain couples TRBV6-5 to TRBJ2-1; D possibly corresponds to TRBD1 (5 bases). Per the germline V gene, CDR1 is MNHEY and CDR2 is SVGAGI. There are 12 residues in the CDR3. The germline V and J ends were trimmed by 6 bases and 11 bases, with 14 bases remaining between them.

This clone was seen only once. The rearrangement uses TRBV19 and TRBJ2-7; perhaps TRBD1 as D (6 bases). CDR1 and CDR2 from the germline V gene are LNHDA and SQIVND (reference sequence). Between the trimmed V and J ends, which lost 5 bases and 2 bases, there was a span of 19 bases. This CDR3 region has 16 residues. As DNA, the CDR3 is TGTGCCAGTAGTCCGGGACACCGGGACAATCCCTACGAGCAGTACTTC. It codes for CASSPGHRDNPYEQYF.

The chain combines TRBV19 with TRBJ1-5; 7 nucleotides agree with TRBD1. The CDR3 contains 17 residues. CDR1 and CDR2 from the germline V gene are LNHDA and SQIVND (reference sequence). With 9 bases clipped from V and 2 bases from J, the junction kept 16 bases outside the gene matches. This chain's CDR3 is CASMTGLSITGNQPQHF. In DNA, the CDR3 is TGTGCCAGCATGACAGGGCTAAGTATTACAGGCAATCAGCCCCAGCATTTT.

The chain recombines TRBV29-1 with TRBJ2-5; TRBD1 matches at 10 bases. This CDR3 has 12 residues. Per the germline V gene, CDR1 is SQVTM and CDR2 is ANQGSEA. Losses at the gene ends were 7 bases for V and 4 bases for J; bases not matched to a gene: 3. The CDR3 DNA sequence: TGCAGCGGGGACAGGGGAGGAGAGACCCAGTACTTC. Residues: CSGDRGGETQYF.

The genes are TRBV12-5 and TRBJ1-1; possible D gene TRBD1, 5 bases. The CDR3 runs to 14 residues. Trimming left V 5 bases short and J 4 bases short, with 14 bases between. Germline lookup yields CDR1 LGHNT and CDR2 FRNRAP. The CDR3 loop is CASGRDSNPTEAFF. CDR3 sequence (DNA): TGTGCTAGTGGTCGTGACAGCAACCCCACTGAAGCTTTCTTT.

The chain combines TRBV19 with TRBJ1-1; tentative D call: TRBD1 (6 bases). Germline assignment: CDR1 LNHDA and CDR2 SQIVND (reference sequence). CDR3 length: 14 residues. Trimming took 4 bases from V and 4 from J, leaving 13 bases between them. The CDR3 reads CASSRWGGRTEAFF. The CDR3 DNA sequence: TGTGCCAGTAGTAGGTGGGGGGGCCGCACTGAAGCTTTCTTT.

V usage is TRBV6-5 and J usage is TRBJ2-2; TRBD1 matches at 10 bases. The CDR3 sequence is 14 residues long. Germline CDR1 MNHEY, CDR2 SVGAGI. V trimming: 7 bases; J trimming: 4 bases; junction bases outside the gene matches: 3. The CDR3 nucleotides are TGTGCCAGCATCCGGACAGGGGGCACCGGGGAGCTGTTTTTT. Translated, it gives CASIRTGGTGELFF.

This chain links TRBV19 with TRBJ2-1; 9 bases match TRBD2. The length of the CDR3 is 16 residues. Trimming took 3 bases from V and 9 from J; bases not matched to a gene: 12. Germline V lookup: CDR1 LNHDA, CDR2 SQIVND (reference sequence). CDR3 sequence (DNA): TGTGCCAGTAGTATGTCCCGGACTAGCGCCACAATTGAGCAGTTCTTC. This sequence encodes CASSMSRTSATIEQFF. The variable domain in full, with the rest retrieved from reference TRBV19 and TRBJ2-1, is DGGITQSPKYLFRKEGQNVTLSCEQNLNHDAMYWYRQDPGQGLRLIYYSQIVNDFQKGDIAEGYSVSREKKESFPLTVTSAQKNPTAFYLCASSMSRTSATIEQFFGPGTRLTVL.

This chain uses TRBV7-9 with TRBJ2-5; the D gene is possibly TRBD1 (6 bases). The CDR3 contains 15 residues. Looked up from germline, CDR1 is SEHNR and CDR2 is FQNEAQ (reference sequence). The V and J ends lost 4 bases and 1 base respectively, with 13 bases between them. The CDR3 DNA follows: TGTGCCAGCAGCTCCCCGTGGGACATCCAAGAGACCCAGTACTTC. This codes for CASSSPWDIQETQYF.

This chain joins TRBV15 and TRBJ1-1, with 7 bases aligning to TRBD1. The CDR3 contains 16 residues. Trimming cost V 1 base and J 1 base; bases outside gene matches: 6. CDR1 is LNHNV and CDR2 is YYDKDF in the germline V gene (reference sequence). The CDR3 coding sequence is TGTGCCACCAGCAGAGGGGACAGCAGCAAGAACACTGAAGCTTTCTTT. Protein product: CATSRGDSSKNTEAFF.

The chain recombines TRBV5-8 with TRBJ2-5, with 7 positions matching TRBD2. The germline V gene has CDR1 SGHTS and CDR2 YDEGEE. J lost 5 bases, V lost 6 bases, and 7 bases had no gene match. There are 13 residues in the CDR3. In DNA, the CDR3 is TGTGCCAGCAACAATAGGGGAGGGGAGACCCAGTACTTC. It yields the protein CASNNRGGETQYF.

The genes are TRBV6-1 and TRBJ1-5, with D hard to call. V lost 1 base, J lost 10 bases, and 17 bases lay in between. CDR1 and CDR2 from the germline V gene are MNHNS and SASEGT. The length of the CDR3 is 15 residues. CDR3 protein: CASSEGIAEFRPQHF. CDR3 bases: TGTGCCAGCAGTGAAGGAATAGCAGAGTTTCGACCCCAGCATTTT.

This chain connects TRBV3-1 (or the pseudogene TRBV3-2) to TRBJ1-2; no reliable D call. The V end was cut by 0 bases, the J end by 9 bases, with 17 bases between. The CDR3 has 15 amino acids. The germline V gene has CDR1 LGHDT and CDR2 YNNKEL (reference sequence). The CDR3 spells CASSQDNGERRSYTF. For the CDR3, the DNA is TGTGCCAGCAGCCAAGATAACGGAGAGAGGAGGAGCTACACCTTC.

Turning to this clone: Other DNA sequences from this sample encode an identical CDR3 as well. CDR3 DNA: TGTGCCAGCAGCCTAGATAGGATCTATGGCTACACCTTC. It translates to CASSLDRIYGYTF. This sequence joins TRBV12-3 or TRBV12-4 and TRBJ1-2; D gene unclear. V was cut by 6 bases and J by 4 bases, with 12 bases left in between. This CDR3 spans 13 amino acids.

This clone was counted only a few times. This rearrangement joins TRBV7-9 to TRBJ2-5; 10 nucleotides align to TRBD1. This CDR3 comprises 14 residues. J was trimmed by 5 bases and V by 5 bases; bases with no gene match: 5. Germline CDR1 is SEHNR and CDR2 is FQNEAQ (reference sequence). CDR3 loop: CASSRRDRGETQYF. For the CDR3, the DNA is TGTGCCAGCAGCCGCAGGGACAGGGGTGAGACCCAGTACTTC.

This clone turned up a few times. The chain has TRBV7-2 and TRBJ1-3, with a possible D match to TRBD1 (6 bases). Per the germline V gene, CDR1 is SGHTA and CDR2 is FQGNSA. This CDR3 is built from 15 residues. V was pared by 3 bases and J by 3 bases, with 12 bases between. CDR3 DNA: TGTGCCAGCAGCTTGATAAGGGGGTTTGGAAACACCATATATTTT. Translating gives CASSLIRGFGNTIYF.

The CDR3 reads CATRNGRGRDHAFF. As DNA, the CDR3 is TGTGCCACCCGGAATGGCAGGGGGCGCGATCACGCTTTCTTT. The chain has TRBV6-5 and TRBJ1-1; 8 bases align to TRBD1. The CDR3 runs 14 residues. Trimming at V came to 10 bases and at J to 11 bases, leaving 18 bases not matched to a gene. The V gene's germline CDR1 is MNHEY and CDR2 SVGAGI.

The chain employs TRBV9 and TRBJ2-7; 7 nucleotides agree with TRBD2. The V segment lost 0 bases and the J segment 3 bases; nucleotides outside the gene matches: 6. This CDR3 contains 15 residues. Looked up from germline, CDR1 is SGDLS and CDR2 is YYNGEE. The DNA of the CDR3 is TGTGCCAGCAGCGTAGACGGGGGGTCGTTCTACGAGCAGTACTTC. Translation: CASSVDGGSFYEQYF.

The rearrangement uses TRBV7-9 and TRBJ2-7; 7 nucleotides align to TRBD1. The CDR3 loop spans 14 amino acids. Germline loops: CDR1 SEHNR, CDR2 FQNEAQ (reference sequence). V shed 4 bases, J shed 2 bases, and the junction held 5 bases outside the gene matches. The CDR3 loop is CASSSFQGAYEQYF. The CDR3 coding sequence is TGTGCCAGCAGCTCTTTTCAGGGGGCCTACGAGCAGTACTTC.

J is TRBJ1-1 and V is TRBV12-3 or TRBV12-4, with 7 positions matching TRBD1. V dropped 7 bases and J dropped 12; count of bases not matched to a gene: 14. CDR3 length equals 13 residues. CDR3: CASTERDSHLPFF. The CDR3 bases are TGTGCCAGCACCGAACGGGACAGCCATTTACCTTTCTTT.

The rearrangement joins TRBV27 to TRBJ2-7; maybe TRBD1 (5 bases). V lost 7 bases to trimming and J lost 7 bases, with 17 bases between them. CDR1 and CDR2 from the germline V gene are MNHEY and SMNVEV (reference sequence). This CDR3 comprises 13 residues. The CDR3 sequence: CASISGQGREQYF. The CDR3 bases are TGTGCCAGCATATCCGGGCAGGGTCGGGAGCAGTACTTC.

The sample holds many counts of this clone. The chain joins TRBV24-1 to TRBJ2-2; 10 nucleotides match TRBD1. Germline V gives CDR1 KGHDR, CDR2 SFDVKD. V was clipped by 4 bases and J by 5 bases; unmatched bases: 15. CDR3 size: 19 residues. The CDR3 here is CATSDRYGTGDSRTGELFF. Here the CDR3 DNA reads TGTGCCACCAGTGACCGATACGGGACAGGGGATTCTCGGACCGGGGAGCTGTTTTTT.

V is TRBV5-6 and J is TRBJ1-2; D unclear. This CDR3 spans 13 amino acids. Between the trimmed V and J ends, which lost 4 bases and 6 bases, there was a span of 13 bases. The V gene's germline CDR1 is SGHDT and CDR2 YYEEEE. CDR3: CASSMRSGDGYTF. The CDR3 nucleotides read TGTGCCAGCAGCATGAGGAGTGGCGATGGCTACACCTTC. The complete variable domain, with remaining parts taken from reference TRBV5-6 and TRBJ1-2, reads DAGVTQSPTHLIKTRGQQVTLRCSPKSGHDTVSWYQQALGQGPQFIFQYYEEEERQRGNFPDRFSGHQFPNYSSELNVNALLLGDSALYLCASSMRSGDGYTFGSGTRLTVV.